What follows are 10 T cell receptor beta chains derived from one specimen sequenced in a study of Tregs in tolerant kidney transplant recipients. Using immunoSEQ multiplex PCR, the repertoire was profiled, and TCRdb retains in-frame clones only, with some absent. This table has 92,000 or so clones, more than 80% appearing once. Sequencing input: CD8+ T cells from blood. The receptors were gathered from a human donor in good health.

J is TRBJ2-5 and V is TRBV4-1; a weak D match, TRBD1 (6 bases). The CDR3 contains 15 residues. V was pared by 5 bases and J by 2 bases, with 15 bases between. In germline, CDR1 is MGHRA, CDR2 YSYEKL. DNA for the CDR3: TGCGCCAGCAGCTACGCGGACAGCCCTCAAGAGACCCAGTACTTC. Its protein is CASSYADSPQETQYF.

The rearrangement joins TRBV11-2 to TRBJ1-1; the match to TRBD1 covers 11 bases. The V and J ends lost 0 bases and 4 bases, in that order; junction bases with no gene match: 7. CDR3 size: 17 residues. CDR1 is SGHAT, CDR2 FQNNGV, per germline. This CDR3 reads CASSLERRTGGLTEAFF. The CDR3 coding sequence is TGTGCCAGCAGCTTAGAAAGGCGGACAGGGGGCCTCACTGAAGCTTTCTTT.

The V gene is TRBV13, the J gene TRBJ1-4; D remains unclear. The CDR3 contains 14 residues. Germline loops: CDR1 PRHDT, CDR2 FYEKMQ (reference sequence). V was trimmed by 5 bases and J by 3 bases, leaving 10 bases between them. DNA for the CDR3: TGTGCCAGCAGCCAGAATTCGGCTAATGAAAAACTGTTTTTT. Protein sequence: CASSQNSANEKLFF.

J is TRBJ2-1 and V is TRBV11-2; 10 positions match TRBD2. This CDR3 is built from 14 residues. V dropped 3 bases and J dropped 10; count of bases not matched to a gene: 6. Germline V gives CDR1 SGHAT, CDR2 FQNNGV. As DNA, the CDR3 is TGTGCCAGCAGCTTTAGCGGGGGGTCTAGAGAGCAGTTCTTC. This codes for CASSFSGGSREQFF.

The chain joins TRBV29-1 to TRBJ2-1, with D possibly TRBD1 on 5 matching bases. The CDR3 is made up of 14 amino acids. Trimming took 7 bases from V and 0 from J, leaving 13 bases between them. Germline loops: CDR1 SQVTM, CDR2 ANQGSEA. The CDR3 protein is CSALTESSYNEQFF. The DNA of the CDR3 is TGCAGCGCCCTGACAGAGAGCTCCTACAATGAGCAGTTCTTC.

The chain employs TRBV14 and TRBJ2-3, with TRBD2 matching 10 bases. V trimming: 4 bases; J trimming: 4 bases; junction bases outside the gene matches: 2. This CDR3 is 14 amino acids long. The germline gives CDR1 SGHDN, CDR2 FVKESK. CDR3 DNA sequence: TGTGCCAGCAGCCTAGCGGGAGGTGCAGATACGCAGTATTTT. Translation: CASSLAGGADTQYF.

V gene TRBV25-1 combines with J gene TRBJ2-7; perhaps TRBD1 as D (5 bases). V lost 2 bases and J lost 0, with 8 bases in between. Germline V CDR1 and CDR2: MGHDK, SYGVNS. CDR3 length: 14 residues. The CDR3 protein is CASSEQQGSYEQYF. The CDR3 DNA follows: TGTGCCAGCAGTGAACAGCAGGGCTCCTACGAGCAGTACTTC.

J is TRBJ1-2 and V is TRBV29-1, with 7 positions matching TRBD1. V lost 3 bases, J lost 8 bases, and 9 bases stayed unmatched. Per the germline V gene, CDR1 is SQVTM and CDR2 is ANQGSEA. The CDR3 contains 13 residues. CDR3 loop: CSVDVEAGGGYTF. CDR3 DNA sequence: TGCAGCGTTGATGTAGAGGCAGGGGGAGGCTACACCTTC.

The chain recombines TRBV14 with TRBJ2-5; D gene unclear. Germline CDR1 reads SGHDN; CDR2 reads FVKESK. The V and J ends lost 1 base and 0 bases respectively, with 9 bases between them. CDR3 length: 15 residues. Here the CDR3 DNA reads TGTGCCAGCAGCCAAGCTGGCAGGTACCAAGAGACCCAGTACTTC. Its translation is CASSQAGRYQETQYF.

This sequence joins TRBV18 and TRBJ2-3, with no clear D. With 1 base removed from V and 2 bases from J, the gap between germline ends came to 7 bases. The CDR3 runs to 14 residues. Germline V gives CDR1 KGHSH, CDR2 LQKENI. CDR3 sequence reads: CASSPRGHTDTQYF. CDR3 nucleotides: TGTGCCAGCTCACCACGCGGCCACACAGATACGCAGTATTTT. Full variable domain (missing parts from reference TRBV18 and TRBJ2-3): NAGVMQNPRHLVRRRGQEARLRCSPMKGHSHVYWYRQLPEEGLKFMVYLQKENIIDESGMPKERFSAEFPKEGPSILRIQQVVRGDSAAYFCASSPRGHTDTQYFGPGTRLTVL.